Listed below are T cell receptor beta chains from one sample, sequenced in a study of blood T cell repertoires in COVID-19. Assay: immunoSEQ multiplex PCR; the TCRdb copy retains only in-frame clones and omits some. The sample carries hundreds of thousands of clones, more than 75% recorded once. Sequencing used PBMCs or T cells enriched from blood (not recorded which). Receptor source: a man aged 40-50 years who had recovered from COVID-19. Both conserved end residues are part of each CDR3. Each record gives: clone size, J gene, D gene, V gene, CDR3 DNA, CDR3 protein. D genes are given only for firm matches. Clone sizes are given selectively: once, few, many, or a class where the clone is expanded.

abundance: -
j_gene: TRBJ1-6
d_gene: -
v_gene: TRBV3-1/TRBV3-2
CDR3nt: TGTGCCAGCAGTCCTGGAGGTTGGAGCTCCTATAATTCACCCCTCCACTTT
CDR3aa: CASSPGGWSSYNSPLHF

abundance: -
j_gene: TRBJ1-3
d_gene: TRBD1
v_gene: TRBV15
CDR3nt: TGTGCCACCAGCAGGGGTCCGGGACAGATGATCTCTGGAAACACCATATATTTT
CDR3aa: CATSRGPGQMISGNTIYF

abundance: -
j_gene: TRBJ2-2
d_gene: TRBD1
v_gene: TRBV5-4
CDR3nt: TGTGCCAGCAGCCTGGGACAGGGTTACACCGGGGAGCTGTTTTTT
CDR3aa: CASSLGQGYTGELFF

abundance: few
j_gene: TRBJ1-6
d_gene: -
v_gene: TRBV27
CDR3nt: TGTGCCAGCAGTACCCGACAGAATTCAGGGGTGAATAATTCACCCCTCCACTTT
CDR3aa: CASSTRQNSGVNNSPLHF

abundance: -
j_gene: TRBJ1-5
d_gene: TRBD1
v_gene: TRBV30
CDR3nt: TGTGCCTGGGGGACAGGGGATAATCAGCCCCAGCATTTT
CDR3aa: CAWGTGDNQPQHF

abundance: -
j_gene: TRBJ2-1
d_gene: -
v_gene: TRBV28
CDR3nt: TGTGCCAGCACAATACTAGTTTCCGGAGGTGAGCAGTTCTTC
CDR3aa: CASTILVSGGEQFF

abundance: -
j_gene: TRBJ1-3
d_gene: -
v_gene: TRBV28
CDR3nt: TGTGCCAGCAGTTCTGGCCGGAGATTAACGACCTCTTACGGAAACACCATATATTTT
CDR3aa: CASSSGRRLTTSYGNTIYF

abundance: -
j_gene: TRBJ1-1
d_gene: -
v_gene: TRBV7-6
CDR3nt: TGTGCCAGCAGTCCACGGACTGGGAACACTGAAGCTTTCTTT
CDR3aa: CASSPRTGNTEAFF

abundance: -
j_gene: TRBJ2-2
d_gene: TRBD1
v_gene: TRBV29-1
CDR3nt: TGCAGCGTCGACAAACAGGGGACCGGGGAGCTGTTTTTT
CDR3aa: CSVDKQGTGELFF

abundance: -
j_gene: TRBJ2-3
d_gene: TRBD2
v_gene: TRBV7-2
CDR3nt: TGTGCCAGCAGCTTAGGGTCTAGCGGGGGGGGCACAGATACGCAGTATTTT
CDR3aa: CASSLGSSGGGTDTQYF

abundance: -
j_gene: TRBJ2-3
d_gene: -
v_gene: TRBV6-5
CDR3nt: TGTGCCAGCAGGCAGGCCTCGGCCGATACGCAGTATTTT
CDR3aa: CASRQASADTQYF

abundance: -
j_gene: TRBJ2-1
d_gene: TRBD2
v_gene: TRBV19
CDR3nt: TGTGCCAGTAGTATAGTAGCGGGAGGCCCAAATGAGCAGTTCTTC
CDR3aa: CASSIVAGGPNEQFF

abundance: -
j_gene: TRBJ2-2
d_gene: TRBD2
v_gene: TRBV5-1
CDR3nt: TGCGCCAGCAGCCTCCTAGCGGGAGAAGTGAACGGGGAGCTGTTTTTT
CDR3aa: CASSLLAGEVNGELFF

abundance: once
j_gene: TRBJ1-2
d_gene: -
v_gene: TRBV6-2/TRBV6-3
CDR3nt: TGTGCCAGCAGTTCCACAGTGCACGGAGGAGGCTACACCTTC
CDR3aa: CASSSTVHGGGYTF

abundance: -
j_gene: TRBJ1-1
d_gene: -
v_gene: TRBV28
CDR3nt: TGTGCCACCCGTCGGGGTCCCACTGAAGCTTTCTTT
CDR3aa: CATRRGPTEAFF

abundance: -
j_gene: TRBJ1-1
d_gene: TRBD1
v_gene: TRBV5-1
CDR3nt: TGCGCCAGCAGCCGGGACAGTTATAACACTGAAGCTTTCTTT
CDR3aa: CASSRDSYNTEAFF

abundance: once
j_gene: TRBJ1-2
d_gene: TRBD1
v_gene: TRBV6-5
CDR3nt: TGTGCCAGCAGTTTATCGACTCGGGACAGGGGAGGGGGCTACACCTTC
CDR3aa: CASSLSTRDRGGGYTF

abundance: -
j_gene: TRBJ2-3
d_gene: -
v_gene: TRBV7-2
CDR3nt: TGTGCCAGCAGCCCAGTGACAGATACGCAGTATTTT
CDR3aa: CASSPVTDTQYF

abundance: few
j_gene: TRBJ1-4
d_gene: -
v_gene: TRBV29-1
CDR3nt: TGCAGCGTTGTGGGGGAACAGGGAGATAATGAAAAACTGTTTTTT
CDR3aa: CSVVGEQGDNEKLFF

abundance: -
j_gene: TRBJ2-3
d_gene: TRBD1
v_gene: TRBV7-3
CDR3nt: TGTGCCAGCAGCTTAGGTAGGGGGCGGCTGGATACGCAGTATTTT
CDR3aa: CASSLGRGRLDTQYF

abundance: -
j_gene: TRBJ2-1
d_gene: TRBD2
v_gene: TRBV5-1
CDR3nt: TGCGCCAGCACTATATTTGGGACTAGCGGGGGGGCCGGGTCCTACAATGAGCAGTTCTTC
CDR3aa: CASTIFGTSGGAGSYNEQFF

abundance: -
j_gene: TRBJ1-1
d_gene: -
v_gene: TRBV5-6
CDR3nt: TGTGCCAGCAGCTTGGGCTCCGGGGGTTACATGAACACTGAAGCTTTCTTT
CDR3aa: CASSLGSGGYMNTEAFF

abundance: -
j_gene: TRBJ2-2
d_gene: TRBD1
v_gene: TRBV25-1
CDR3nt: TGTGCCACCCAAGGCGGACAGGGTAGATGGTACACCGGGGAGCTGTTTTTT
CDR3aa: CATQGGQGRWYTGELFF

abundance: -
j_gene: TRBJ2-5
d_gene: -
v_gene: TRBV2
CDR3nt: TGTGCCAGCAGTGTAGGGACTCGAGGAGAGACCCAGTACTTC
CDR3aa: CASSVGTRGETQYF

abundance: -
j_gene: TRBJ2-7
d_gene: -
v_gene: TRBV6-5
CDR3nt: TGTGCCAGCTCTACTGGCAGGGCCACCTACGAGCAGTACTTC
CDR3aa: CASSTGRATYEQYF

abundance: -
j_gene: TRBJ1-5
d_gene: -
v_gene: TRBV7-9
CDR3nt: TGTGCCAGCAGTCCGGCAGGGGCTCAGCCCCAGCATTTT
CDR3aa: CASSPAGAQPQHF

abundance: -
j_gene: TRBJ2-7
d_gene: TRBD2
v_gene: TRBV12-3/TRBV12-4
CDR3nt: TGTGCCTGCGGGGTGGGGACTAGCGACGAGCAGTACTTC
CDR3aa: CACGVGTSDEQYF

abundance: -
j_gene: TRBJ2-3
d_gene: TRBD2
v_gene: TRBV28
CDR3nt: TGTGCCAGCAGTTTAAGGACTAGCGGCAACACAGATACGCAGTATTTT
CDR3aa: CASSLRTSGNTDTQYF

abundance: once
j_gene: TRBJ1-2
d_gene: -
v_gene: TRBV12-3/TRBV12-4
CDR3nt: TGTGCCAGCAGTTTACAGGGATATAACGGCTACACCTTC
CDR3aa: CASSLQGYNGYTF

abundance: -
j_gene: TRBJ2-2
d_gene: TRBD2
v_gene: TRBV5-1
CDR3nt: TGCGCCAGCAGCGGAAGCGGGGGGGACACCGGGGAGCTGTTTTTT
CDR3aa: CASSGSGGDTGELFF

abundance: few
j_gene: TRBJ1-2
d_gene: TRBD1
v_gene: TRBV5-1
CDR3nt: TGCGCCAGCAGCTTGTCTACCGGGACAGGGGGCGCCGTAAGTGGCTACACCTTC
CDR3aa: CASSLSTGTGGAVSGYTF

abundance: -
j_gene: TRBJ2-7
d_gene: -
v_gene: TRBV19
CDR3nt: TGTGCCAGTAGTACCCGGGCAGGGAAGTACGAGCAGTACTTC
CDR3aa: CASSTRAGKYEQYF

abundance: -
j_gene: TRBJ2-3
d_gene: -
v_gene: TRBV7-2
CDR3nt: TGTGCCAGCAGCTTAAACAGGGCAAGCACAGATACGCAGTATTTT
CDR3aa: CASSLNRASTDTQYF

abundance: -
j_gene: TRBJ2-7
d_gene: -
v_gene: TRBV11-2
CDR3nt: TGTGCCAGCAGCCGGACTGCGGGACGGCACTACGAGCAGTACTTC
CDR3aa: CASSRTAGRHYEQYF

abundance: -
j_gene: TRBJ2-7
d_gene: -
v_gene: TRBV11-2
CDR3nt: TGTGCCAGCAGCTTAGATATACAGGACTACGAGCAGTACTTC
CDR3aa: CASSLDIQDYEQYF